These T cell receptor beta chains were read from a single sample in a study of human T cells and chemical hapten exposure. Using its own MiXCR run on the RACE reads, TCRdb lists one record per CDR3 protein. The sample shows roughly 38,000 distinct CDR3 sequences, 9.5% to 15% of them seen only once. Sequenced here: whole blood, sampled in connection with sensitization to the hapten diphenylcyclopropenone (DPC). These receptors were collected from a woman aged 25 to 39 with alopecia areata. Some clones in this sample may be carry-over from other donors' samples. CDR3s include the opening cysteine and the closing phenylalanine or tryptophan. A D gene is named only where the DNA matches it firmly. Clone size is given for some rows only: seen once, a few or many times, or a class if the clone is expanded.

J	D	size	V	CDR3	DNA
TRBJ1-3	NA	NA	TRBV10-3	CASGGSGNTIYF	TGTGCCAGCGGTGGCTCTGGAAACACCATATATTTT
TRBJ2-6	TRBD1	many	TRBV18	CASSLHTGGNSGANVLTF	TGTGCCAGCTCACTCCATACAGGGGGAAACTCTGGGGCCAACGTCCTGACTTTC
TRBJ1-2	NA	few	TRBV28	CASREGERNYTF	TGTGCCAGCAGGGAGGGGGAGCGAAACTACACCTTC
TRBJ2-7	NA	NA	TRBV7-2	CASSLVTPSGEQYF	TGTGCCAGCAGCCTGGTAACTCCATCGGGCGAGCAGTACTTC
TRBJ2-7	TRBD2	NA	TRBV27	CASRSSGSYEQYF	TGTGCCAGCAGATCGAGCGGGAGCTACGAGCAGTACTTC
TRBJ2-1	NA	NA	TRBV3-1	CASSQVPVTYDEQFF	TGTGCCAGCAGCCAAGTTCCCGTGACCTACGATGAGCAGTTCTTC
TRBJ2-1	TRBD2	NA	TRBV12-3/TRBV12-4	CASNGGLAANEQFF	TGTGCCAGCAATGGGGGACTAGCGGCAAATGAGCAGTTCTTC
TRBJ2-4	NA	NA	TRBV28	CASSFGGDLRYF	TGTGCCAGCAGTTTTGGAGGGGATCTTCGGTACTTC
TRBJ1-2	NA	many	TRBV27	CASSQSRDGYGYTF	TGTGCCAGCAGCCAAAGCCGGGACGGCTATGGCTACACCTTC
TRBJ2-5	NA	NA	TRBV4-2	CASRILEEETQYF	TGTGCCAGCAGAATCTTGGAGGAAGAGACCCAGTACTTC
TRBJ1-5	NA	many	TRBV7-8	CASRESGSVTQHF	TGTGCCAGCAGAGAGTCCGGTTCGGTAACCCAGCATTTT
TRBJ2-3	TRBD1	many	TRBV28	CASRDDRARGDTQYF	TGTGCCAGCAGAGATGACAGGGCCCGCGGAGATACGCAGTATTTT
TRBJ1-2	NA	many	TRBV19	CASRRDGNYGYTF	TGTGCCAGTAGGAGGGACGGGAACTATGGCTACACCTTC
TRBJ2-7	NA	many	TRBV20-1	CSADPLASYEQYF	TGCAGTGCTGACCCACTAGCCTCCTACGAGCAGTACTTC
TRBJ2-7	NA	few	TRBV19	CASSIAGMRYEQYF	TGTGCCAGTAGTATAGCGGGAATGAGGTACGAGCAGTACTTC
TRBJ1-5	TRBD1	many	TRBV29-1	CSVSETGEHQPQHF	TGCAGCGTTTCTGAGACAGGGGAGCATCAGCCCCAGCATTTT
TRBJ2-3	NA	many	TRBV20-1	CSAGTGTYFTDTQCF	TGCAGTGCTGGGACCGGGACCTATTTCACAGATACGCAGTGTTTT
TRBJ1-1	NA	many	TRBV18	CASSPDSYTEAFF	TGTGCCAGCTCCCCGGACAGTTACACTGAAGCTTTCTTT
TRBJ2-5	NA	many	TRBV6-5	CASSPEFRGGETQYF	TGTGCCAGCAGCCCAGAATTTCGGGGCGGAGAGACCCAGTACTTC
TRBJ2-7	TRBD2	NA	TRBV28	CASSGGLAGPYEQYF	TGTGCCAGCAGTGGGGGACTAGCGGGGCCCTACGAGCAGTACTTC